This TCR beta chain was identified in a study of shared T cell receptors in the human thymus. TCRdb keeps only in-frame clones here, not all; method: immunoSEQ multiplex PCR. The sample lists hundreds of thousands of clones; 80% to 90% were seen once. The CDR3 has 16 amino acids. In germline, CDR1 is SGHVS, CDR2 FQNEAQ. V was pared by 1 base and J by 1 base, with 13 bases between. This same sample was also taken into another study, of human thymus T cells. That work adds: The people who donated were healthy Finnish babies having corrective surgery for congenital heart defects. Thymus tissue was removed during corrective cardiac surgery. Thymic and blood repertoires seemed to favor certain V and J genes. Related studies noted strongly shared thymic repertoires across unrelated people.

The chain uses TRBV7-8 and TRBJ2-5; possible D gene TRBD2, 6 bases. The sequence came from a boy in the first two years of life with a congenital heart defect. Sequenced material: thymocytes. CDR3 nucleotide sequence: TGTGCCAGCAGCTTAGTTTGGCGGGGCTTCCAAGAGACCCAGTACTTC. Translated: CASSLVWRGFQETQYF.